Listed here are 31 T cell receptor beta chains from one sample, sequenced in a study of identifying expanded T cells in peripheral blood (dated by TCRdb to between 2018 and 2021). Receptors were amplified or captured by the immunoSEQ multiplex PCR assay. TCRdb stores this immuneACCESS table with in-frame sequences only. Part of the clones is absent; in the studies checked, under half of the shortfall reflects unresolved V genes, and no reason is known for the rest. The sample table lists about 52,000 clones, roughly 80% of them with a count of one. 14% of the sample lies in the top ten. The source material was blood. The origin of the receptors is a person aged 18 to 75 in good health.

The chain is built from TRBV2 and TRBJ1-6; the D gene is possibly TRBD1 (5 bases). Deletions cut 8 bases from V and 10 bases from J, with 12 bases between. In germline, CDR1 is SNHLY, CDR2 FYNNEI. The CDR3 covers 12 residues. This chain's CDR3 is CASRAGRSPLHF. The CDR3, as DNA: TGTGCCAGCCGGGCAGGGCGCTCACCCCTCCACTTT.

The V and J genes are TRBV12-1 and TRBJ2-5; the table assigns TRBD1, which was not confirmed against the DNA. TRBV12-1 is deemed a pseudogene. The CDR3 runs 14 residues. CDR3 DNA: TGTGCCAGCAGCTTCACAGGGGCAGTGGAGACCCAGTACTTC. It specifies CASSFTGAVETQYF.

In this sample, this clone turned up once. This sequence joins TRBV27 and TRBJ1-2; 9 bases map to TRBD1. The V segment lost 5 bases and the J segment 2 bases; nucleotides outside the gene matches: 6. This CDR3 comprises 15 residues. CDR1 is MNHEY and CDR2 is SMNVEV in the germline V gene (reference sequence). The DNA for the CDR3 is TGTGCCAGCAGTCCGTGGACAGGGGCCAACTATGGCTACACCTTC. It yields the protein CASSPWTGANYGYTF.

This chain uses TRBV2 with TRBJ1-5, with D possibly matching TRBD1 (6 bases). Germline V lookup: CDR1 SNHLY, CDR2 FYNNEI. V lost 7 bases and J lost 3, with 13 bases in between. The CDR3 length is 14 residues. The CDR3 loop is CASTTHRDNQPQHF. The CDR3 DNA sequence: TGTGCCAGCACTACCCACAGGGACAATCAGCCCCAGCATTTT.

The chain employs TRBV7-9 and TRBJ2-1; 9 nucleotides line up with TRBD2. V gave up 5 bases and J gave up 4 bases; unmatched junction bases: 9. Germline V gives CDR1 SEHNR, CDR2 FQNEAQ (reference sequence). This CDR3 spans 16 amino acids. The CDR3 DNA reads TGTGCCAGCAGCCCGAAGACTAGCGGAATATACAATGAGCAGTTCTTC. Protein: CASSPKTSGIYNEQFF.

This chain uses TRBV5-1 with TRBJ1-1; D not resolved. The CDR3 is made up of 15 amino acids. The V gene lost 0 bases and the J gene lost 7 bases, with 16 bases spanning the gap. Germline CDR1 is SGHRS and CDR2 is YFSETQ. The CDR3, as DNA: TGCGCCAGCAGCTTGGCCGATCCGGCCGTTGATGAAGCTTTCTTT. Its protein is CASSLADPAVDEAFF.

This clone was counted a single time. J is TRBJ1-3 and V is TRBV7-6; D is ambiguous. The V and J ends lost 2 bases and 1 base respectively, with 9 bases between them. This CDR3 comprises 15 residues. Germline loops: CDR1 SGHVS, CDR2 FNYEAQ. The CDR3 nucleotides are TGTGCCAGCAGCTTAACGGCAGTATCTGGAAACACCATATATTTT. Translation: CASSLTAVSGNTIYF.

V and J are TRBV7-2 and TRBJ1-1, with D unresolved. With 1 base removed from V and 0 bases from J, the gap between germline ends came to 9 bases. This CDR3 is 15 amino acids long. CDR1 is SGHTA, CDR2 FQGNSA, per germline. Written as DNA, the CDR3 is TGTGCCAGCAGCTTAGTTTTGGGCTTGAACACTGAAGCTTTCTTT. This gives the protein CASSLVLGLNTEAFF.

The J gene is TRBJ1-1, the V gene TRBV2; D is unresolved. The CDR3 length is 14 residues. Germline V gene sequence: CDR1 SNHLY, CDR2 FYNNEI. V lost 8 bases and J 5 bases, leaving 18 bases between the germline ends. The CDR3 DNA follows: TGTGCCAGCCACTGGGCACAGCGGAATACTGAAGCTTTCTTT. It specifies CASHWAQRNTEAFF.

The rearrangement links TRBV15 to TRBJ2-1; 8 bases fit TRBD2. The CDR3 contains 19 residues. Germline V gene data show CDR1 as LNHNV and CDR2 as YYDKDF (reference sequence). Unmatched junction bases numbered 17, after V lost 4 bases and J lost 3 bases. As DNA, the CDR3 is TGTGCCACCAGCATCCGGGGCACCTTAGCGGGAAATCACTACAATGAGCAGTTCTTC. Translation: CATSIRGTLAGNHYNEQFF.

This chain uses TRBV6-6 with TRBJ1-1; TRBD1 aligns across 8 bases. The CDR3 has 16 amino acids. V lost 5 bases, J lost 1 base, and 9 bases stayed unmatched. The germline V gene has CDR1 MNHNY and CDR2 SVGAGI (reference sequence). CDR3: CASSQRPDRENTEAFF. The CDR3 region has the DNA TGTGCCAGCAGTCAACGCCCGGACAGGGAGAACACTGAAGCTTTCTTT.

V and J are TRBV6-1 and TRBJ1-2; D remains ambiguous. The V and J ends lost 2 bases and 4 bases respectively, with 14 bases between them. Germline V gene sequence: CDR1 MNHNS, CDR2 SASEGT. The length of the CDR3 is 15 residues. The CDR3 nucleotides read TGTGCCAGCAGTGAAATGGGGAGGACGGCCTATGGCTACACCTTC. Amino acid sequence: CASSEMGRTAYGYTF.

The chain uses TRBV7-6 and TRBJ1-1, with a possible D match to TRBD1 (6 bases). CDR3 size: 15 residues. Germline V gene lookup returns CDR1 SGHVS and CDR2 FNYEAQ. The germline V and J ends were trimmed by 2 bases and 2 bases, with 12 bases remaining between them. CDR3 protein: CASSLSPGENTEAFF. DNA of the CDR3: TGTGCCAGCAGCTTATCCCCAGGGGAAAACACTGAAGCTTTCTTT.

Written as DNA, the CDR3 is TGTGCCAGCAGCTCCACCCCCCCTTCTGGGAATGGCTACACCTTC. As protein: CASSSTPPSGNGYTF. The chain uses TRBV7-2 and TRBJ1-2; no clear D gene. The CDR3 covers 15 residues. Trimming stripped 4 bases from V and 6 bases from J, with 18 bases between. Germline assignment: CDR1 SGHTA and CDR2 FQGNSA.

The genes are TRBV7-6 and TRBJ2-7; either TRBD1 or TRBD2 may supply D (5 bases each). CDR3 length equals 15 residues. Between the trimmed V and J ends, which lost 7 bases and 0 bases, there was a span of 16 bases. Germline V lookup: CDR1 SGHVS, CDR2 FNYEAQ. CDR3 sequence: CASTGPAGSSYEQYF. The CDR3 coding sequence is TGTGCCAGCACCGGACCGGCAGGGAGCTCCTACGAGCAGTACTTC.

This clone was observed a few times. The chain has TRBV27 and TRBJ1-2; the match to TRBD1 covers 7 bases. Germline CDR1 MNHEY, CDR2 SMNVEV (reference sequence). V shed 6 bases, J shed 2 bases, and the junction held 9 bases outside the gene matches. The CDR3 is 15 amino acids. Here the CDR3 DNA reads TGTGCCAGCAGAATCACCGGGGGACAGAACTATGGCTACACCTTC. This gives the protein CASRITGGQNYGYTF.

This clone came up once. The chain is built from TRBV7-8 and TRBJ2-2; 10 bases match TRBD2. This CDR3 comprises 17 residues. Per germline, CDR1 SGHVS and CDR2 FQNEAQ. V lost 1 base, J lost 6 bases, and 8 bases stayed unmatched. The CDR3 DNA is TGTGCCAGCAGCTTAGAACTAGCGGGGAACCTCGCCGGGGAGCTGTTTTTT. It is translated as CASSLELAGNLAGELFF.

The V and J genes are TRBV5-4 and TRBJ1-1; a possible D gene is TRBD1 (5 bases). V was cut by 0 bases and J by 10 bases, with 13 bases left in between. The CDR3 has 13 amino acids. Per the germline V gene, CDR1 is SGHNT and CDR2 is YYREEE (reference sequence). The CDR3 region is CASSLAGVEGAFF. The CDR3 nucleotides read TGTGCCAGCAGCTTGGCGGGGGTCGAAGGAGCTTTCTTT.

This CDR3 is CASSERGAGRNTEAFF. DNA of the CDR3: TGTGCCAGCAGTGAAAGGGGAGCAGGTCGGAACACTGAAGCTTTCTTT. This chain connects TRBV2 to TRBJ1-1; D is possibly TRBD1 (5 bases). CDR3 size: 16 residues. Germline V gene data show CDR1 as SNHLY and CDR2 as FYNNEI. The V and J ends lost 2 bases and 1 base respectively, with 14 bases between them. The whole variable domain, remainder taken from reference TRBV2 and TRBJ1-1, is EPEVTQTPSHQVTQMGQEVILRCVPISNHLYFYWYRQILGQKVEFLVSFYNNEISEKSEIFDDQFSVERPDGSNFTLKIRSTKLEDSAMYFCASSERGAGRNTEAFFGQGTRLTVV.

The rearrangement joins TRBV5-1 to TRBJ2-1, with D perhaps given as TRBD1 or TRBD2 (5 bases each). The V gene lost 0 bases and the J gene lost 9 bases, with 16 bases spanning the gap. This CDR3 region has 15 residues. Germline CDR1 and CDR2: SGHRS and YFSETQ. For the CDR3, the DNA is TGCGCCAGCAGCTTGGGGTTCATCGGGGCGGGTGAGCAGTTCTTC. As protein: CASSLGFIGAGEQFF.

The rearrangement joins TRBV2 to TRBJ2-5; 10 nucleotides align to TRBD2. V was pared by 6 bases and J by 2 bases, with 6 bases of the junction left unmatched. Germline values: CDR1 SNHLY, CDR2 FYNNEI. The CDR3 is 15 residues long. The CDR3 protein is CASRPLAGRQETQYF. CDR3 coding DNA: TGTGCCAGCAGACCACTAGCGGGGAGACAAGAGACCCAGTACTTC.

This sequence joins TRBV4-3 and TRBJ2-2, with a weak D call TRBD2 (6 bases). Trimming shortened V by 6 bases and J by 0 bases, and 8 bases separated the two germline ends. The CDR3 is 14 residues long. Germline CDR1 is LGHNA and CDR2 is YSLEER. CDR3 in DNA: TGCGCCAGCAGGCGGGGTCCGAACACCGGGGAGCTGTTTTTT. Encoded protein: CASRRGPNTGELFF.

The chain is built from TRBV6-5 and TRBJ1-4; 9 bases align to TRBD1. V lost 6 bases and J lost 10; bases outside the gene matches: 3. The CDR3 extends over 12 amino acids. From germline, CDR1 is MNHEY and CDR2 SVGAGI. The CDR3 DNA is TGTGCCAGCAGATCGGACAGGGGAAAACTGTTTTTT. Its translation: CASRSDRGKLFF.

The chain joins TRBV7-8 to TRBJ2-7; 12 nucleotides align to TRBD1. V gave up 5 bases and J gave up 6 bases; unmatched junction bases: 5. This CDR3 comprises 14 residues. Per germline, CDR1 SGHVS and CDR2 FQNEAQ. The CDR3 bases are TGTGCCAGCAGCCGCCGGGACAGGGGGCCCGAGCAGTACTTC. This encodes CASSRRDRGPEQYF. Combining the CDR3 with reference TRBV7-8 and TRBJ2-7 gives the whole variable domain GAGVSQSPRYKVAKRGQDVALRCDPISGHVSLFWYQQALGQGPEFLTYFQNEAQLDKSGLPSDRFFAERPEGSVSTLKIQRTQQEDSAVYLCASSRRDRGPEQYFGPGTRLTVT.

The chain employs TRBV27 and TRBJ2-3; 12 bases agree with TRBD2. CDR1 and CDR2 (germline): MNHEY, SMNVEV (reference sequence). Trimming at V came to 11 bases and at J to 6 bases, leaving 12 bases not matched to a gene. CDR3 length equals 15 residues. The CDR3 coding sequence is TGTGCCTGGGGGACTAGCGGGCCGCTCGCGGATACGCAGTATTTT. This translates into CAWGTSGPLADTQYF.

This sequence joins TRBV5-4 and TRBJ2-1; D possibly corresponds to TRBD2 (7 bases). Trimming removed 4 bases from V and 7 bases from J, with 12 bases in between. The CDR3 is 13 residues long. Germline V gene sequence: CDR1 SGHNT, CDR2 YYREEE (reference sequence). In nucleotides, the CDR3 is TGTGCCAGCAGCCCGGGGGGCCGGAATGAGCAGTTCTTC. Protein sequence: CASSPGGRNEQFF.

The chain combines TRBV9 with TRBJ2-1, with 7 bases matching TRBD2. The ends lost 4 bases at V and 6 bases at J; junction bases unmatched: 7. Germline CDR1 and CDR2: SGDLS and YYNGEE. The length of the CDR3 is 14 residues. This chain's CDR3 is CASSIGLGPNEQFF. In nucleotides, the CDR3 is TGTGCCAGCAGCATCGGACTAGGTCCCAATGAGCAGTTCTTC.

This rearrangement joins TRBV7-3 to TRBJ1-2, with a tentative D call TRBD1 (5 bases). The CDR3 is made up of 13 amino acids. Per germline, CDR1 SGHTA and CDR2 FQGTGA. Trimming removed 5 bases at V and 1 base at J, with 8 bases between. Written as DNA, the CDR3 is TGTGCCAGCAGCCTAGGGGATAACTATGGCTACACCTTC. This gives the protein CASSLGDNYGYTF. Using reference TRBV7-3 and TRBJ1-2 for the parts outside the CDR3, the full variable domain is GAGVSQTPSNKVTEKGKYVELRCDPISGHTALYWYRQSLGQGPEFLIYFQGTGAADDSGLPNDRFFAVRPEGSVSTLKIQRTERGDSAVYLCASSLGDNYGYTFGSGTRLTVV.

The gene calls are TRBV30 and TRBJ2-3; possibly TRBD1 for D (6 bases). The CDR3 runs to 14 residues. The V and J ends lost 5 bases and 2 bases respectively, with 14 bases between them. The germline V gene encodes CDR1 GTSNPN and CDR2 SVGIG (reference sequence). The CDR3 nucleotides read TGTGCCTGGTCCACAGGGTCGTACACAGATACGCAGTATTTT. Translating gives CAWSTGSYTDTQYF.

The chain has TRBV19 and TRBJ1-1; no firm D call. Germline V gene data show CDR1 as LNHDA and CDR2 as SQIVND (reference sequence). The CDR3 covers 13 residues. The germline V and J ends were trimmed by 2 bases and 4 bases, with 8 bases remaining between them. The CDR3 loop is CASSISSATEAFF. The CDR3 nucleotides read TGTGCCAGTAGTATATCGTCGGCCACTGAAGCTTTCTTT.

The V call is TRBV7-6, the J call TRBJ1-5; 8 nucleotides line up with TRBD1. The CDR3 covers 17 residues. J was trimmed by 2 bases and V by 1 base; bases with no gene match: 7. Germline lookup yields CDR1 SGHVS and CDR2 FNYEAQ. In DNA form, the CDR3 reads TGTGCCAGCAGCTTAGGCGGGGGGGGACAGGGCAATCAGCCCCAGCATTTT. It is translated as CASSLGGGGQGNQPQHF.